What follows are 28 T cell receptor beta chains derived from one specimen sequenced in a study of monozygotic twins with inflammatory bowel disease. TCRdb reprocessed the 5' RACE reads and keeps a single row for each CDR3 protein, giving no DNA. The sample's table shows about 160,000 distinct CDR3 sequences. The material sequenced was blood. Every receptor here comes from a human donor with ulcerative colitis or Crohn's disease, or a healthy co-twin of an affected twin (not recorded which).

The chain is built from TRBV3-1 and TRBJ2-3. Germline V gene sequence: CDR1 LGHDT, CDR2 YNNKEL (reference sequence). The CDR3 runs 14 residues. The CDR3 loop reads CASSPQETTDTQYF.

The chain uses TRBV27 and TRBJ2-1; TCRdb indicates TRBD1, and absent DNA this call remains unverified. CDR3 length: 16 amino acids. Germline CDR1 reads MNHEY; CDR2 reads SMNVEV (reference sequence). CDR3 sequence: CASSFWQGEGYNEQFF.

CDR3 amino acids: CASGVGGPSSYNEQFF. The genes are TRBV12-5 and TRBJ2-1; TCRdb returns TRBD1, unconfirmable since there is no DNA. This CDR3 is built from 16 residues. The germline V gene has CDR1 LGHNT and CDR2 FRNRAP.

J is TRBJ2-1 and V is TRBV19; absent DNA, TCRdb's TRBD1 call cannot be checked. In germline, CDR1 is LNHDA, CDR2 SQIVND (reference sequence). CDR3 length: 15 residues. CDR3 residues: CASSILTGYYNEQFF.

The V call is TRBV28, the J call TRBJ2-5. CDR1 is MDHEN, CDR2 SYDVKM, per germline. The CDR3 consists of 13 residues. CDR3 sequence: CASSLFTEETQYF.

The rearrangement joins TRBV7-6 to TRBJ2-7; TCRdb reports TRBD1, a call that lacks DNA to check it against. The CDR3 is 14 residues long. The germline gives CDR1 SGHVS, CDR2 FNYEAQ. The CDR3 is CASSADSTAYEQYF.

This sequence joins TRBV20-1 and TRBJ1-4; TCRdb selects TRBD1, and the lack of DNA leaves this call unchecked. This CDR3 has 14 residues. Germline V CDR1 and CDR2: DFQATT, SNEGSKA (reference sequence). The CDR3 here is CSARGERINEKLFF.

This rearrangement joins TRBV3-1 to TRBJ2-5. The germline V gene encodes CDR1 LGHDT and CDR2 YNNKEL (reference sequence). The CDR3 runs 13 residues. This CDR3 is CASSQDLAETQYF.

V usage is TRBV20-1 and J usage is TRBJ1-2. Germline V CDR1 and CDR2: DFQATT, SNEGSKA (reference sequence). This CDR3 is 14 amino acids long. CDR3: CSVGTTGGNYGYTF.

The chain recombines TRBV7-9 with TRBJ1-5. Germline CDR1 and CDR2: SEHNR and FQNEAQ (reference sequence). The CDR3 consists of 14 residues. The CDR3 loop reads CASSLKDSNQPQHF.

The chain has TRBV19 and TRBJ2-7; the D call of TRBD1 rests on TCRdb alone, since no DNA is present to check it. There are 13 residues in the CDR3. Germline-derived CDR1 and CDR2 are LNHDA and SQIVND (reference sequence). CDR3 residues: CASSAGDSYEQYF.

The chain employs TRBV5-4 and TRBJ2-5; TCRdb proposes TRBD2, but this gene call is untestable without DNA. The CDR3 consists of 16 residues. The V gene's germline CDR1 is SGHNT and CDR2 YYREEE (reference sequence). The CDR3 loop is CASSPTWTSGKETQYF.

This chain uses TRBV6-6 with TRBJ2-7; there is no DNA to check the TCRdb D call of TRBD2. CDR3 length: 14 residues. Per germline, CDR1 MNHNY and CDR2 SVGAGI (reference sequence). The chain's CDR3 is CASSSPVVRFEQYF.

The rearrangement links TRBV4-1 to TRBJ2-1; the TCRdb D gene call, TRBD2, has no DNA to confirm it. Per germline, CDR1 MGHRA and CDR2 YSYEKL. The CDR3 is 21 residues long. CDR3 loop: CASSQVKGAGVDLSSYNEQFF.

The CDR3 sequence: CSASDRTGGIYEQYF. The chain recombines TRBV20-1 with TRBJ2-7; TCRdb proposes TRBD1, but this gene call is untestable without DNA. The CDR3 is 15 residues long. The germline CDR1 and CDR2 sequences are DFQATT and SNEGSKA (reference sequence).

The CDR3 region is CGSSLAGRDGSYEQYF. The genes are TRBV7-9 and TRBJ2-7; TCRdb's assignment of TRBD1 cannot be checked, as there is no DNA. Germline V lookup: CDR1 SEHNR, CDR2 FQNEAQ (reference sequence). The CDR3 length is 16 residues.

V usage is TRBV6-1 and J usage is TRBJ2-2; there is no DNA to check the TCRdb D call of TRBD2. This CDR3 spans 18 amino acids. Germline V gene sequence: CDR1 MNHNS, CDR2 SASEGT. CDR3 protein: CASSLVLAGVKNTGELFF.

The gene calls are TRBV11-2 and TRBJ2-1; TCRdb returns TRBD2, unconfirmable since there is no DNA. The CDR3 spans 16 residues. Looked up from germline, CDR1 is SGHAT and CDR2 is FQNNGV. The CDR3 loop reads CASSLLAGGIYNEQFF.

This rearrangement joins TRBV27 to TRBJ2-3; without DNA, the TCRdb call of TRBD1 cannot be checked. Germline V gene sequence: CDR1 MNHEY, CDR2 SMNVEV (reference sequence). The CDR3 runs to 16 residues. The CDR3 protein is CASSFLGGMGTDTQYF.

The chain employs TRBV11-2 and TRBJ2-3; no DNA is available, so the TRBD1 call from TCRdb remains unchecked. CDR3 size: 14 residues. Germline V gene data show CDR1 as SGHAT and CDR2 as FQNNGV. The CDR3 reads CASSRSGGAGTQYF.

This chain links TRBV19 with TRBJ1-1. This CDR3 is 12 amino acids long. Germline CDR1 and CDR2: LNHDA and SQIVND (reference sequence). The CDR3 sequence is CASSITDAEAFF.

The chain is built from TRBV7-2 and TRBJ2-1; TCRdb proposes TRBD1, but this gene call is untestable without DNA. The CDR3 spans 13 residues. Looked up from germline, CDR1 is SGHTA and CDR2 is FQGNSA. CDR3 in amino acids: CASSLYGADEQFF.

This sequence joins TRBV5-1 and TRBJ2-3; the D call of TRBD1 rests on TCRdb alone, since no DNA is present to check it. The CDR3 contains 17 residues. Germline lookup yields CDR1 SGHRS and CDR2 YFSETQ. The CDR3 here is CASSLGLAGAHTDTQYF.

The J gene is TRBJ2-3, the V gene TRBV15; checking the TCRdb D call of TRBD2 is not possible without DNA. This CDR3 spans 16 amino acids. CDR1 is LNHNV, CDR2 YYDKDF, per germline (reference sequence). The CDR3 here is CATRGWRGVSTDTQYF.

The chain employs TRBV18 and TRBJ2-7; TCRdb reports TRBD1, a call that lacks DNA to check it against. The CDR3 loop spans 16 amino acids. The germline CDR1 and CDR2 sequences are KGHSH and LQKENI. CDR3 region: CASSFRSGTATYEQYF.

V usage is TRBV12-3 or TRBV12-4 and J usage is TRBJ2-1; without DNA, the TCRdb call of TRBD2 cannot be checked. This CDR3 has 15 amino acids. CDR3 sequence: CASSLQRGGLDEQFF.

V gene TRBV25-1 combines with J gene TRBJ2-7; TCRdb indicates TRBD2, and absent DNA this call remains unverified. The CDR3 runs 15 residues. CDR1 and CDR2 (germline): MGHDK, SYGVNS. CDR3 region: CASSEWEAANYEQYF.

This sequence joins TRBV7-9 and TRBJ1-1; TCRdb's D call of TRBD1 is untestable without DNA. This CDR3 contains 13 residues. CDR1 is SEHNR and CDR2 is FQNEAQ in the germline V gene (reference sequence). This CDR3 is CASRPRGYTEAFF.